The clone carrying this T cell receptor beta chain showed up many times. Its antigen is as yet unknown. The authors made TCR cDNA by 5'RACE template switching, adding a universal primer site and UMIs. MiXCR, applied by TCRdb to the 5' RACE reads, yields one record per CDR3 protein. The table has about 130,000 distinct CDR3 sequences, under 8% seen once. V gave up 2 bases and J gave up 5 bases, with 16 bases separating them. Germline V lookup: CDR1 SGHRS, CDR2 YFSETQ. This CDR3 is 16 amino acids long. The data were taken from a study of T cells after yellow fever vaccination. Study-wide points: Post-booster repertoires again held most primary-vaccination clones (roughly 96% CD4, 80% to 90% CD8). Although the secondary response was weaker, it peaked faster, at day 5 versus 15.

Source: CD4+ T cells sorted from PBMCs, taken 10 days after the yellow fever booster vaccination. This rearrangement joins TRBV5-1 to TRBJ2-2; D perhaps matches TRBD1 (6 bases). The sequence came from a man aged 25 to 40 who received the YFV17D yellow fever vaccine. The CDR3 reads CASSFSTGFTTGELFF. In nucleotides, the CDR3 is TGCGCCAGCAGCTTCTCAACAGGGTTTACGACCGGGGAGCTGTTTTTT.